A selection of T cell receptor beta chains follows, all from one sample in a study of shared clonotypes between healthy human individuals. TCRdb keeps only in-frame clones here, not all; method: immunoSEQ multiplex PCR. The sample carries over 1.4 million clones, around 95% recorded once. Sequencing was carried out using naive CD4+ T cells sorted from blood. These receptors all come from a man aged 25 to 40 in good health. CDR3s include the opening cysteine and the closing phenylalanine or tryptophan. A D gene is named only where the DNA matches it firmly. Rows give clone size only sometimes, using once, few, many, or a class for an expanded clone.

abundance	v_gene	d_gene	j_gene	CDR3aa	CDR3nt
-	TRBV28	TRBD1	TRBJ1-5	CASSTQGGSQPQHF	TGTGCCAGCAGTACTCAGGGGGGCAGTCAGCCCCAGCATTTT
-	TRBV5-1	TRBD2	TRBJ2-7	CASSQGLAGTYEQYF	TGCGCCAGCAGCCAGGGACTAGCGGGAACCTACGAGCAGTACTTC
-	TRBV28	-	TRBJ1-5	CASSLRAAHQPQHF	TGTGCCAGCAGTTTAAGGGCAGCTCATCAGCCCCAGCATTTT
-	TRBV10-1	-	TRBJ2-4	CASAAPGENIQYF	TGCGCCAGCGCAGCCCCAGGGGAAAACATTCAGTACTTC
-	TRBV5-1	-	TRBJ1-2	CASSRYRVGDDGYTF	TGCGCCAGCAGTCGATACAGGGTTGGGGATGATGGCTACACCTTC
-	TRBV7-2	-	TRBJ2-3	CASSTYQRNPADTQYF	TGTGCCAGCAGCACCTACCAGCGGAACCCGGCGGATACGCAGTATTTT
few	TRBV15	-	TRBJ1-5	CATSDRQAPHQPQHF	TGTGCCACCAGCGATAGACAGGCGCCCCATCAGCCCCAGCATTTT
-	TRBV5-1	-	TRBJ2-1	CASSWGLAAGTYNEQFF	TGCGCCAGCAGCTGGGGGCTAGCGGCCGGGACCTACAATGAGCAGTTCTTC
once	TRBV11-2	-	TRBJ2-3	CASSRGTLNTDTQYF	TGTGCCAGCAGCCGAGGGACGTTAAACACAGATACGCAGTATTTT
-	TRBV11-3	-	TRBJ2-2	CASSLDVPYHGTPLTGELFF	TGTGCCAGCAGCTTAGACGTCCCCTACCACGGGACCCCCTTAACCGGGGAGCTGTTTTTT
-	TRBV5-1	-	TRBJ1-4	CASRPLGANEKLFF	TGCGCCAGCAGACCTCTTGGGGCTAATGAAAAACTGTTTTTT
few	TRBV9	-	TRBJ2-1	CASSPRGGLRYNEQFF	TGTGCCAGCAGCCCCCGGGGAGGACTAAGGTACAATGAGCAGTTCTTC
-	TRBV7-9	TRBD1	TRBJ2-7	CASSPGTGAYEQYF	TGTGCCAGCAGCCCCGGGACAGGGGCCTACGAGCAGTACTTC
few	TRBV11-2	TRBD1	TRBJ1-1	CASSRDRNTEAFF	TGTGCCAGCAGCCGGGACAGGAACACTGAAGCTTTCTTT
-	TRBV10-3	TRBD1	TRBJ1-2	CAISPGQGGGYTF	TGTGCCATCAGCCCGGGACAGGGGGGCGGCTACACCTTC
-	TRBV5-4	-	TRBJ1-4	CASSRGPGEKLFF	TGTGCCAGCAGCCGGGGACCGGGTGAAAAACTGTTTTTT
-	TRBV11-2	-	TRBJ2-7	CASSLASLYEQYF	TGTGCCAGCAGCTTAGCGTCCCTTTACGAGCAGTACTTC
-	TRBV2	-	TRBJ2-6	CASSSAGANVLTF	TGTGCCAGCAGTTCAGCTGGGGCCAACGTCCTGACTTTC
once	TRBV5-4	-	TRBJ2-1	CASSGSLGRVNEQFF	TGTGCCAGCAGCGGGTCGCTGGGACGAGTGAATGAGCAGTTCTTC
-	TRBV6-5	-	TRBJ2-7	CASEARGVTGWEQYF	TGTGCCAGCGAAGCCAGAGGGGTGACGGGTTGGGAGCAGTACTTC
-	TRBV4-1	TRBD2	TRBJ2-3	CASSHRTSGRSTDTQYF	TGCGCCAGCAGCCACCGGACTAGCGGGAGGAGCACAGATACGCAGTATTTT
once	TRBV7-2	-	TRBJ2-1	CASSLGGDSSYNEQFF	TGTGCCAGCAGCTTGGGCGGGGACAGCTCCTACAATGAGCAGTTCTTC